These T cell receptor beta chains were read from a single sample in a study of response to subunit inactivated influenza vaccine. TCRdb analysed the RT-PCR reads with MiXCR anew, one entry per CDR3 protein. The data contain more than 450,000 distinct CDR3 sequences, 6.5% to 8% of them singletons. The specimen comprised PBMCs from blood, sampled about 23 months after vaccination. These receptor sequences come from a man between 50 and 70 years old who received an inactivated influenza vaccine. The CDR3 runs from the conserved cysteine through the conserved F or W. The D gene is left open where the match is weak. The size entry is marked missing in some rows and otherwise reads once, few, many or a size class.

15	TRBV3-1	TRBJ1-5	-	many	CASSRGGEDNQPQHF	TGTGCCAGCAGCCGAGGGGGGGAAGACAATCAGCCCCAGCATTTT
14	TRBV29-1	TRBJ1-1	TRBD1	-	CSVGILGAGGEAFF	TGCAGCGTTGGAATACTAGGGGCAGGGGGCGAAGCTTTCTTT
12	TRBV5-6	TRBJ1-2	-	-	CASSLVKGVSSF	TGTGCCAGCAGCTTGGTGAAGGGAGTCAGCTCGTTC
15	TRBV20-1	TRBJ2-3	TRBD2	many	CSATPTSGTTDTQYF	TGCAGTGCAACCCCGACTAGCGGGACCACAGATACGCAGTATTTT
15	TRBV2	TRBJ2-1	-	few	CASRERRVGGNEQFF	TGTGCCAGCAGGGAACGCAGGGTAGGTGGCAATGAGCAGTTCTTC
15	TRBV5-1	TRBJ1-5	-	-	CASSLGQGINQPQHF	TGCGCCAGCAGCTTGGGGCAGGGAATTAATCAGCCCCAGCATTTT
14	TRBV12-3/TRBV12-4	TRBJ1-4	TRBD1	few	CASRWTGKNEKLFF	TGTGCCAGCAGATGGACAGGGAAGAATGAAAAACTGTTTTTT
14	TRBV6-2/TRBV6-3	TRBJ2-7	-	-	CASSPTSLVYEQYF	TGTGCCAGCAGTCCTACTAGTTTAGTGTACGAGCAGTACTTC
13	TRBV10-3	TRBJ2-2	-	-	CAIRDGNTGELFF	TGTGCCATAAGGGACGGTAACACCGGGGAGCTGTTTTTT
16	TRBV10-3	TRBJ2-3	TRBD2	few	CAISGNGAGETDTQYF	TGTGCCATCAGTGGCAACGGGGCGGGGGAAACAGATACGCAGTATTTT
16	TRBV7-9	TRBJ2-2	-	few	CASSLQGWGNTGELFF	TGTGCCAGCAGCCTTCAGGGTTGGGGTAACACCGGGGAGCTGTTTTTT
16	TRBV4-3	TRBJ1-4	TRBD1	-	CASSQGDRVINEKLFF	TGCGCCAGCAGCCAAGGAGACAGGGTAATTAATGAAAAACTGTTTTTT
13	TRBV11-3	TRBJ2-7	TRBD1	-	CASSSDRGHEQYF	TGTGCCAGCAGCTCAGACAGGGGCCACGAGCAGTACTTC
17	TRBV5-1	TRBJ2-7	TRBD2	many	CASSLTTSGRSGYEQYF	TGCGCCAGCAGCTTGACGACTAGCGGGAGAAGTGGTTACGAGCAGTACTTC
16	TRBV5-1	TRBJ2-5	TRBD1	-	CASSLQGQGASGAQYF	TGCGCCAGCAGCTTGCAAGGACAGGGGGCTTCGGGAGCCCAGTACTTC
17	TRBV4-1	TRBJ2-4	-	many	CASSQGYSRLAKNIQYF	TGCGCCAGCAGCCAAGGTTACAGCCGGCTAGCCAAAAACATTCAGTACTTC
13	TRBV2	TRBJ2-1	TRBD2	many	CASKTSGIYEQFF	TGTGCCAGCAAAACTAGCGGGATATATGAGCAGTTCTTC
15	TRBV4-1	TRBJ1-1	-	many	CASSQGRGWDTEAFF	TGCGCCAGCAGCCAAGGCAGGGGATGGGACACTGAAGCTTTCTTT
14	TRBV12-3/TRBV12-4	TRBJ1-1	-	many	CASSLGVGYTEAFF	TGTGCCAGCAGTTTGGGAGTGGGGTACACTGAAGCTTTCTTT
15	TRBV24-1	TRBJ2-1	TRBD1	few	CATSDLGTGNNEQFF	TGTGCCACCAGTGATTTGGGGACAGGGAACAATGAGCAGTTCTTC
12	TRBV18	TRBJ2-7	-	-	CASSPRLNEQYF	TGTGCCAGCTCACCGCGGTTGAACGAGCAGTACTTC
13	TRBV5-1	TRBJ1-2	-	many	CASSLDINYGYTF	TGCGCCAGCAGCTTGGACATTAACTATGGCTACACCTTC
14	TRBV10-1	TRBJ1-1	-	many	CASRPPHRESEAFF	TGCGCCAGCAGACCACCCCACAGGGAGTCTGAAGCTTTCTTT
17	TRBV28	TRBJ2-3	-	-	CASSPGREKGSTDTQYF	TGTGCCAGCAGTCCGGGACGCGAAAAAGGGAGCACAGATACGCAGTATTTT
13	TRBV20-1	TRBJ2-7	TRBD1	-	CSAPGQGVREQYF	TGCAGTGCCCCCGGACAGGGAGTTAGGGAGCAGTACTTC
13	TRBV18	TRBJ2-7	-	few	CASSAGAGPQQYF	TGTGCCAGCTCAGCCGGTGCCGGGCCTCAGCAGTACTTC